The 2 T cell receptor beta chains in this list originate from one sample, sequenced in a study of blood T cells in healthy people across ages. The use of a sample-barcoded 5' primer and a J-beta primer mix characterized a second PCR of about 7 to 12 cycles. TCRdb reprocessed the 5' RACE reads with MiXCR, giving one entry per CDR3 protein. The sample includes around 320,000 distinct CDR3 sequences, 25% to 30% of them seen just once. The specimen was blood. The receptors were sampled from a woman aged 70-85 years in good health.

This rearrangement joins TRBV20-1 to TRBJ2-5; tentatively, D is TRBD1 (7 bases). The J call may be mistaken, given a closer DNA end match to TRBJ2-7. The CDR3 has 15 amino acids. CDR1 is DFQATT and CDR2 is SNEGSKA in the germline V gene (reference sequence). CDR3 in amino acids: CSARGTGGQTYEQYF. The CDR3 nucleotides are TGCAGTGCTAGAGGGACCGGGGGACAGACCTACGAGCAGTACTTC.

The chain employs TRBV29-1 and TRBJ1-5, with D possibly being TRBD1 (5 bases). The CDR3 is made up of 13 amino acids. The germline V gene encodes CDR1 SQVTM and CDR2 ANQGSEA. V lost 7 bases and J lost 3, with 13 bases in between. The DNA for the CDR3 is TGCAGCGCTTGGGGGGGGTCCAATCAGCCCCAGCATTTT. Protein product: CSAWGGSNQPQHF.